This entry lists 25 T cell receptor beta chains sequenced from one sample in a study of T-cell memory formation after mild COVID-19. TCRdb reprocessed the 5' RACE reads with MiXCR, giving one entry per CDR3 protein. The repertoire holds 380,000 or so distinct CDR3 sequences, approximately 15% seen once, with about 22% in the top ten. Sequenced sample: PBMCs or a T cell subset sorted from them (not recorded which). These receptors were collected from a man aged 18 to 30 who had mild COVID-19 (a few samples of this study predate the infection). Cell type and time point are not known.

This clonotype was found a few times. V usage is TRBV6-5 and J usage is TRBJ2-4; tentatively, D is TRBD2 (5 bases). Trimming took off 5 bases at V and 0 bases at J, with 11 bases between the two ends. The CDR3 loop spans 15 amino acids. CDR1 and CDR2 (germline): MNHEY, SVGAGI. The CDR3: CASSRTAVAKNIQYF. CDR3 nucleotide sequence: TGTGCCAGCAGTCGGACTGCAGTAGCCAAAAACATTCAGTACTTC.

This clonotype came up a few times. The chain joins TRBV18 to TRBJ2-7; D ambiguous. CDR3 length: 12 residues. V lost 8 bases to trimming and J lost 7 bases, with 15 bases between them. Looked up from germline, CDR1 is KGHSH and CDR2 is LQKENI. For the CDR3, the DNA is TGTGCCAGCGAGAGTTCCGAAGGGGAGCAGTACTTC. Residues: CASESSEGEQYF.

This clonotype has a count of ten or more. The chain is built from TRBV24-1 and TRBJ2-1; 9 bases fit TRBD2. The CDR3 totals 15 residues. The germline CDR1 and CDR2 sequences are KGHDR and SFDVKD. V gave up 2 bases and J gave up 5 bases; unmatched junction bases: 3. The chain's CDR3 is CATSDSASGNNEQFF. CDR3 DNA: TGTGCCACCAGTGATTCGGCTAGCGGGAACAATGAGCAGTTCTTC.

The gene calls are TRBV28 and TRBJ1-6; D might be TRBD1 (5 bases). Germline values: CDR1 MDHEN, CDR2 SYDVKM. The CDR3 loop spans 16 amino acids. V lost 7 bases and J 0 bases, leaving 13 bases between the germline ends. The CDR3 bases are TGTGCCAGCACGGGACTCCCGAGCTCCTATAATTCACCCCTCCACTTT. Amino acids: CASTGLPSSYNSPLHF.

This chain links TRBV6-2 or TRBV6-3 with TRBJ1-4; maybe TRBD1 (5 bases). Looked up from germline, CDR1 is MNHEY and CDR2 is SVGEGT. There are 15 residues in the CDR3. The ends were cut back, 6 bases at V and 5 bases at J, with 16 bases in the middle. The CDR3 protein is CASRFLGGGNEKLFF. The CDR3 nucleotides are TGTGCCAGCAGATTCCTCGGGGGGGGGAATGAAAAACTGTTTTTT.

In its sample, this clonotype was seen a few times. The rearrangement uses TRBV5-1 and TRBJ2-3; 12 bases fit TRBD2. This CDR3 has 16 amino acids. CDR1 is SGHRS and CDR2 is YFSETQ in the germline V gene. The ends lost 6 bases at V and 8 bases at J; junction bases unmatched: 13. The CDR3 sequence: CASKLLPSGGAVTQYF. The DNA of the CDR3 is TGCGCCAGCAAACTGCTCCCTAGCGGGGGGGCGGTTACGCAGTATTTT.

This clonotype was counted only a few times. The chain recombines TRBV7-8 with TRBJ2-5; D ambiguous. V lost 3 bases, J lost 2 bases, and 16 bases lay in between. Germline CDR1 is SGHVS and CDR2 is FQNEAQ. The CDR3 contains 16 residues. The CDR3 coding sequence is TGTGCCAGCAGCTTGTTTGGGCTAAGTGGGCAAGAGACCCAGTACTTC. Its protein product is CASSLFGLSGQETQYF.

The table lists this clonotype with many counts. This rearrangement joins TRBV12-3 or TRBV12-4 to TRBJ2-3, with D maybe TRBD2 (6 bases). The CDR3 runs to 16 residues. Between the trimmed V and J ends, which lost 6 bases and 3 bases, there was a span of 19 bases. The CDR3 region is CASSLPPGAVTDTQYF. Written as DNA, the CDR3 is TGTGCCAGCAGCCTGCCGCCGGGAGCGGTTACAGATACGCAGTATTTT.

This clonotype was seen more than once but under ten times. The chain has TRBV29-1 and TRBJ1-4; 8 positions match TRBD1. V lost 7 bases to trimming and J lost 3 bases; unmatched junction nucleotides: 10. Germline V lookup: CDR1 SQVTM, CDR2 ANQGSEA. The CDR3 covers 15 residues. The CDR3 nucleotides read TGCAGCGCAGTTTCGACAGGGGATGCTAATGAAAAACTGTTTTTT. Its translation: CSAVSTGDANEKLFF.

V gene TRBV4-3 combines with J gene TRBJ2-1; possible D gene TRBD1, 7 bases. This CDR3 has 15 residues. CDR1 LGHNA and CDR2 YSLEER come from the germline V gene. V shed 4 bases and J shed 7 bases, with 17 bases lying between them. CDR3 protein: CASSPRQGGRNEQFF. CDR3 nucleotides: TGCGCCAGCAGCCCACGACAGGGAGGTCGGAATGAGCAGTTCTTC.

This clonotype turned up a few times. The chain has TRBV12-3 or TRBV12-4 and TRBJ2-2; TRBD2 is a possible D gene (5 bases). This CDR3 region has 15 residues. V lost 3 bases to trimming and J lost 4 bases, with 12 bases between them. The CDR3 bases are TGTGCCAGCAGTTTTTTTGGAGGAGGCACCGGGGAGCTGTTTTTT. Its translation: CASSFFGGGTGELFF.

This sequence joins TRBV5-1 and TRBJ1-4, with D perhaps matching TRBD1 (6 bases). CDR1 is SGHRS, CDR2 YFSETQ, per germline. There are 15 residues in the CDR3. V was shortened by 4 bases and J by 5 bases, with 15 bases between the two germline ends. The CDR3 loop is CASSAPDSSNEKLFF. CDR3 DNA sequence: TGCGCCAGCAGCGCACCGGACAGCTCAAATGAAAAACTGTTTTTT.

The chain couples TRBV12-3 or TRBV12-4 to TRBJ2-1; D unresolved. V dropped 7 bases and J dropped 8 bases, with 12 bases sitting between them. The CDR3 consists of 12 residues. CDR3 in DNA: TGTGCCAGCACCCCTCGGGCCCATGAGCAGTTCTTC. This codes for CASTPRAHEQFF.

This chain links TRBV6-5 with TRBJ2-1, with no clear D. Trimming removed 0 bases at V and 4 bases at J, with 7 bases between. The CDR3 has 14 amino acids. Germline V gene data show CDR1 as MNHEY and CDR2 as SVGAGI. The CDR3 region has the DNA TGTGCCAGCAGTTACTCTATGGAGTACAATGAGCAGTTCTTC. Protein product: CASSYSMEYNEQFF.

This chain joins TRBV4-3 and TRBJ1-5; D remains unclear. Germline V gives CDR1 LGHNA, CDR2 YSLEER. The V end was cut by 0 bases, the J end by 2 bases, with 8 bases between. This CDR3 region has 15 residues. CDR3 nucleotide sequence: TGCGCCAGCAGCCAAGATCTGAAGGGCAATCAGCCCCAGCATTTT. Translation gives CASSQDLKGNQPQHF.

The chain employs TRBV5-1 and TRBJ1-4; D is ambiguous. CDR1 and CDR2 from the germline V gene are SGHRS and YFSETQ. The V gene lost 0 bases and the J gene lost 6 bases, with 12 bases spanning the gap. This CDR3 contains 15 residues. The CDR3 is CASSLDIGRYEKLFF. The CDR3 DNA follows: TGCGCCAGCAGCTTGGATATAGGTCGTTATGAAAAACTGTTTTTT.

This clonotype is a singleton in its sample. V usage is TRBV5-1 and J usage is TRBJ2-3; 7 nucleotides match TRBD1. The V and J ends lost 0 bases and 2 bases, in that order; junction bases with no gene match: 6. Per the germline V gene, CDR1 is SGHRS and CDR2 is YFSETQ. The CDR3 loop spans 16 amino acids. For the CDR3, the DNA is TGCGCCAGCAGCTTGGGGGGGACAGACCCCACAGATACGCAGTATTTT. Translated, it gives CASSLGGTDPTDTQYF.

This clonotype was found a few times. The chain recombines TRBV5-1 with TRBJ2-3; 8 bases agree with TRBD1. Germline values: CDR1 SGHRS, CDR2 YFSETQ. V shed 7 bases, J shed 6 bases, and the junction held 7 bases outside the gene matches. The CDR3 totals 13 residues. This chain's CDR3 is CASDRGTGDTQYF. In DNA, the CDR3 is TGCGCCAGCGACAGGGGCACAGGGGATACGCAGTATTTT.

The J gene is TRBJ1-2, the V gene TRBV29-1; D gene unclear. The CDR3 has 12 residues. Per the germline V gene, CDR1 is SQVTM and CDR2 is ANQGSEA. V lost 6 bases to trimming and J lost 4 bases, with 12 bases between them. The CDR3 reads CSVSEDAYGYTF. The CDR3 nucleotides read TGCAGCGTGTCTGAGGACGCCTATGGCTACACCTTC.

The rearrangement uses TRBV7-2 and TRBJ1-1; unclear D gene. The length of the CDR3 is 14 residues. Deletions cut 3 bases from V and 5 bases from J, with 13 bases between. Germline CDR1 is SGHTA and CDR2 is FQGNSA. The CDR3 loop reads CASSFVLLGTEAFF. CDR3 DNA: TGTGCCAGCAGCTTCGTCCTCCTGGGGACTGAAGCTTTCTTT.

Many counts were recorded for this clonotype. The chain combines TRBV4-1 with TRBJ1-6, with no clear D. The CDR3 has 15 residues. Trimming took off 3 bases at V and 0 bases at J, with 6 bases between the two ends. Germline CDR1 is MGHRA and CDR2 is YSYEKL. In DNA, the CDR3 is TGCGCCAGCAGCCACGGGAGCTCCTATAATTCACCCCTCCACTTT. Protein: CASSHGSSYNSPLHF.

In this sample, this clonotype turned up many times. The chain employs TRBV7-2 and TRBJ1-3; 7 positions agree with TRBD1. This CDR3 has 16 residues. Germline lookup yields CDR1 SGHTA and CDR2 FQGNSA. The V segment lost 5 bases and the J segment 0 bases; nucleotides outside the gene matches: 7. DNA for the CDR3: TGTGCCAGCAGCCCGACAGGGCAGAGCTCTGGAAACACCATATATTTT. Encoded protein: CASSPTGQSSGNTIYF. The whole variable domain, remainder taken from reference TRBV7-2 and TRBJ1-3, is GAGVSQSPSNKVTEKGKDVELRCDPISGHTALYWYRQSLGQGLEFLIYFQGNSAPDKSGLPSDRFSAERTGGSVSTLTIQRTQQEDSAVYLCASSPTGQSSGNTIYFGEGSWLTVV.

There are a few counts of this clonotype. The rearrangement links TRBV20-1 to TRBJ2-3; D unclear. The CDR3 length is 14 residues. Trimming removed 3 bases at V and 4 bases at J, with 14 bases between. Germline V CDR1 and CDR2: DFQATT, SNEGSKA (reference sequence). The CDR3 DNA sequence: TGCAGTGCTAGTGAACCGAATCAGGCAGATACGCAGTATTTT. Its protein product is CSASEPNQADTQYF.

The chain recombines TRBV20-1 with TRBJ2-3; TRBD1 aligns across 8 bases. Losses at the gene ends were 0 bases for V and 2 bases for J; bases not matched to a gene: 13. CDR3 length: 18 residues. The germline gives CDR1 DFQATT, CDR2 SNEGSKA (reference sequence). The DNA for the CDR3 is TGCAGTGCTAGAGACAGGGGGCGCGTCGGTGTGTCCACAGATACGCAGTATTTT. It specifies CSARDRGRVGVSTDTQYF.

V and J are TRBV7-3 and TRBJ2-6; either TRBD1 or TRBD2 may supply D (5 bases each). V lost 5 bases to trimming and J lost 0 bases, with 14 bases between them. The CDR3 is 17 amino acids. CDR1 is SGHTA, CDR2 FQGTGA, per germline. This chain's CDR3 is CASSPPGPTSGANVLTF. CDR3 coding DNA: TGTGCCAGCAGCCCCCCGGGACCGACCTCTGGGGCCAACGTCCTGACTTTC.